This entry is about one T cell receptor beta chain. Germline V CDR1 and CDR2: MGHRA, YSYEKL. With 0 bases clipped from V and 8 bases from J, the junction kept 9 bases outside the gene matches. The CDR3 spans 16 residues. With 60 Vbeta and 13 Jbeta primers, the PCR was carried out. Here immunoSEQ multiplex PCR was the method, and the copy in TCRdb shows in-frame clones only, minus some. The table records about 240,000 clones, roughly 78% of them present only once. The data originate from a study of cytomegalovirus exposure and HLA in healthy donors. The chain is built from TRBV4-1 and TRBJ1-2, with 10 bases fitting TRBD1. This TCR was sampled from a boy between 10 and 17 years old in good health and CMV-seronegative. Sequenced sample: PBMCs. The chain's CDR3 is CASSQETGTGAGGYTF. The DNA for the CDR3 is TGCGCCAGCAGCCAAGAGACCGGGACAGGGGCCGGGGGCTACACCTTC.